This note documents a single TCR beta chain sequence. Antigen unknown. Germline CDR1 DFQATT, CDR2 SNEGSKA (reference sequence). The CDR3 consists of 17 residues. V shed 3 bases and J 6 bases; nucleotides not matched to a gene: 13. The data are from a study of identical twins. Study results and limitations: Insertion counts were lower in abundant cord blood beta clonotypes, a trend that memory repertoires did not show. Out-of-frame alpha sequences common to twins were enriched for low generation probability. Excess sharing by twins proved weaker in beta out-of-frame sequences. Findings depended on cross-sectional statistics rather than tracking the same donors.

One entry per CDR3 protein results from TCRdb running MiXCR on the 5' RACE reads. The data hold approximately 1.8 million distinct CDR3 sequences, with under 35% observed a single time. The sample was cord blood. This receptor was obtained from a newborn girl in good health. The J gene is TRBJ2-1, the V gene TRBV20-1, with TRBD2 identical over 11 bases. The CDR3 region is CSASLSWRLAGPNEQFF. The DNA for the CDR3 is TGCAGTGCTAGCCTGAGTTGGAGACTAGCGGGACCCAATGAGCAGTTCTTC.